These 10 T cell receptor beta chains originate from one sample sequenced in a study of shared clonotypes between healthy human individuals. CD45RO-negative cells were positively selected for CCR7, leaving out terminally differentiated effector memory CD45RA+ cells. The protocol was immunoSEQ multiplex PCR, while the TCRdb copy is restricted to in-frame clones and leaves out a portion. Among about 2.1 million clones listed, roughly 91% were seen once. Sequencing was done on a sample of naive CD8+ T cells from PBMCs. These receptors were collected from a man in his late teens or twenties in good health. Some clones in this sample may be carry-over from other donors' samples.

V gene TRBV5-1 combines with J gene TRBJ2-7; 9 bases align to TRBD1. The CDR3 contains 16 residues. Germline assignment: CDR1 SGHRS and CDR2 YFSETQ. The ends lost 3 bases at V and 0 bases at J; junction bases unmatched: 7. CDR3 sequence reads: CASSWGQGRASYEQYF. The CDR3 DNA sequence: TGCGCCAGCAGCTGGGGACAGGGCCGCGCCTCCTACGAGCAGTACTTC.

CDR3 loop: CASSQLALMITEAFF. DNA of the CDR3: TGTGCCAGCAGCCAATTGGCACTAATGATCACTGAAGCTTTCTTT. The V call is TRBV14, the J call TRBJ1-1, with unresolved D. Germline V gene data show CDR1 as SGHDN and CDR2 as FVKESK. This CDR3 has 15 residues. V lost 2 bases and J lost 4, with 14 bases in between.

The gene calls are TRBV5-8 and TRBJ1-3, with D tentatively TRBD1 (5 bases). Trimming left V 2 bases short and J 6 bases short, with 18 bases between. Germline values: CDR1 SGHTS, CDR2 YDEGEE. This CDR3 contains 16 residues. The CDR3 reads CASSFLGEWRSNTIYF. The CDR3 nucleotides read TGTGCCAGCAGCTTTCTGGGGGAATGGAGATCAAACACCATATATTTT.

The chain joins TRBV28 to TRBJ1-2; D gene ambiguous. V shed 2 bases and J shed 8 bases, with 12 bases lying between them. There are 13 residues in the CDR3. Germline V gene sequence: CDR1 MDHEN, CDR2 SYDVKM. DNA of the CDR3: TGTGCCAGCAGTTTAGGAGCAAACCAAGGCTACACCTTC. It encodes CASSLGANQGYTF.

The V call is TRBV4-1, the J call TRBJ2-5; D is perhaps TRBD1 (6 bases). V was cut by 2 bases and J by 1 base, with 8 bases left in between. This CDR3 is 14 amino acids long. The germline CDR1 and CDR2 sequences are MGHRA and YSYEKL. The chain's CDR3 is CASSQQGIQETQYF. CDR3 bases: TGCGCCAGCAGCCAACAGGGGATCCAAGAGACCCAGTACTTC.

This clone was seen a single time. The chain carries TRBV7-3 and TRBJ2-2, with 9 bases fitting TRBD1. Germline-derived CDR1 and CDR2 are SGHTA and FQGTGA. There are 16 residues in the CDR3. The J segment lost 4 bases and the V segment lost 5 bases, leaving 8 bases of the junction unmatched. The CDR3 protein is CASSPRTGESTGELFF. CDR3 DNA: TGTGCCAGCAGCCCGCGGACAGGGGAAAGCACCGGGGAGCTGTTTTTT.

As for this clone: A junction boundary mismatches the germline segment, possibly from a read error. This chain connects TRBV7-9 to TRBJ2-7; D not certain. The CDR3 covers 12 residues. The germline V gene encodes CDR1 SEHNR and CDR2 FQNEAQ (reference sequence). The CDR3 sequence: CASSLGHREQYF. CDR3 DNA sequence: TGTGCCAGCAGTTTAGGCCACCGCGAGCAGTACTTC.

This rearrangement joins TRBV7-9 to TRBJ2-1, with TRBD1 matching 9 bases. CDR3 size: 14 residues. Germline V gene lookup returns CDR1 SEHNR and CDR2 FQNEAQ (reference sequence). The trim removed 5 bases at V and 10 bases at J, leaving 9 bases unmatched. Written as DNA, the CDR3 is TGTGCCAGCAGCGACCGGGACAGGGCTCGGGAGCAGTTCTTC. Translated: CASSDRDRAREQFF.

The CDR3 here is CASTPTGGVDEQFF. In nucleotides, the CDR3 is TGTGCCAGCACCCCGACGGGGGGTGTCGATGAGCAGTTCTTC. The rearrangement joins TRBV9 to TRBJ2-1, with 7 bases lining up with TRBD2. CDR1 is SGDLS and CDR2 is YYNGEE in the germline V gene. The ends lost 6 bases at V and 8 bases at J; junction bases unmatched: 11. CDR3 size: 14 residues.

This chain uses TRBV7-9 with TRBJ2-1, with a possible D match to TRBD1 (5 bases). The CDR3 has 15 residues. CDR1 and CDR2 from the germline V gene are SEHNR and FQNEAQ (reference sequence). The V gene lost 2 bases and the J gene lost 8 bases, with 16 bases spanning the gap. The CDR3 protein is CASSLIAWGEDEQFF. The CDR3 DNA follows: TGTGCCAGCAGCTTAATCGCCTGGGGCGAGGATGAGCAGTTCTTC.